A selection of T cell receptor beta chains follows, all from one sample in a study of T cells after yellow fever vaccination. TCRdb re-analysed the 5' RACE reads in MiXCR, keeping a single row per CDR3 protein. Of tens of thousands of distinct CDR3 sequences listed, less than 3.5% were seen once; the top ten hold 0.75% to 1%. The material was PBMCs, either bulk or a sorted T-cell subset (CD4+, CD8+, memory, or dextramer-sorted; not recorded which), obtained about 49 days after the first yellow fever vaccination. These receptors all stem from a man aged 18 to 29 who received the YFV17D yellow fever vaccine. Both conserved end residues are part of each CDR3. A D gene is named only where the DNA matches it firmly. Only some rows state a clone size, as once, few, many or a class for expanded clones.

CDR3 length,clone size,J gene,D gene,V gene,CDR3 protein,CDR3 DNA
14,many,TRBJ2-1,TRBD2,TRBV5-1,CASSLLADDNEQFF,TGCGCCAGCAGCTTGCTAGCGGATGACAATGAGCAGTTCTTC
15,many,TRBJ2-1,TRBD2,TRBV10-3,CAISEAPSGGDEQFF,TGTGCCATCAGTGAGGCCCCTAGCGGGGGGGATGAGCAGTTCTTC
13,few,TRBJ1-1,-,TRBV29-1,CSVERPGLTEAFF,TGCAGCGTTGAAAGGCCGGGGCTCACTGAAGCTTTCTTT
16,many,TRBJ2-1,-,TRBV12-3/TRBV12-4,CASSLRGGVSYNEQFF,TGTGCCAGCAGTTTAAGGGGCGGGGTATCCTACAATGAGCAGTTCTTC
15,many,TRBJ1-2,-,TRBV5-1,CASSLGDTGNYGYTF,TGCGCCAGCAGCTTGGGCGACACAGGAAACTATGGCTACACCTTC
14,many,TRBJ1-5,TRBD1,TRBV20-1,CSAPGQGAHQPQHF,TGCAGTGCACCCGGACAGGGGGCCCATCAGCCCCAGCATTTT
16,many,TRBJ1-6,-,TRBV19,CASSPRGPGDHSPLHF,TGTGCCAGTAGTCCGAGAGGGCCAGGGGACCATTCACCCCTCCACTTT
14,many,TRBJ2-1,TRBD2,TRBV6-1,CASSDGGTYNEQFF,TGTGCCAGCAGTGACGGGGGGACCTACAATGAGCAGTTCTTC
15,-,TRBJ2-4,-,TRBV19,CASRRRSLAKNIQYF,TGTGCCAGCCGGAGACGGAGTCTAGCCAAAAACATTCAGTACTTC
14,many,TRBJ1-3,TRBD1,TRBV7-2,CASSGRTGEGTIYF,TGTGCCAGCAGCGGACGGACAGGGGAGGGCACCATATATTTT
19,many,TRBJ2-2,TRBD2,TRBV4-3,CASSQDVASGGEYTGELFF,TGCGCCAGCAGCCAAGATGTGGCTAGCGGGGGGGAATACACCGGGGAGCTGTTTTTT